This T cell receptor beta chain was sequenced in a study of PD-L1 blockade in urothelial cancer. Across the whole study: Intravenous atezolizumab, 1,200 mg every 3 weeks, was begun by patients in the mid-2010s. Blood drawn 3 weeks (second dose) and 6 weeks after treatment start was analyzed. Patients arrived having already received 0 to 3 prior chemotherapy regimens.

The assay was immunoSEQ multiplex PCR, and TCRdb's table has in-frame clones only and misses some. Among roughly 53,000 clones, around nine tenths were seen once, and the ten largest hold approximately 15%. The CDR3 is 14 amino acids. The V end lost 4 bases, the J end lost 0 bases, and 4 bases lay between the germline ends. In germline, CDR1 is SEHNR, CDR2 FQNEAQ (reference sequence). Time point defined: pretreatment peripheral blood. This clonotype originated in a woman in her sixties with urothelial cancer. The sequencing here drew on PBMCs, taken around atezolizumab (anti-PD-L1) treatment. This sequence joins TRBV7-9 and TRBJ1-6; no firm D call. CDR3 loop: CASSSSSYNSPLHF. The DNA for the CDR3 is TGTGCCAGCAGCTCGAGCTCCTATAATTCACCCCTCCACTTT.